Each of the 32 T cell receptor beta chains below was sequenced from the same sample in a study of T cell changes during pregnancy in multiple sclerosis. Profiled with immunoSEQ multiplex PCR; TCRdb holds only in-frame clones, not every one. The data contain 45,000 or so clones, 85% to 95% of them seen just once; the ten biggest clones take up about 3%. Sequencing was performed on CD8+ T cells from peripheral blood mononuclear cells, taken in the second trimester of pregnancy. These receptors were obtained from a female donor with multiple sclerosis, enrolled in a pregnancy study.

This clone was found many times. The chain is built from TRBV7-9 and TRBJ1-5, with D perhaps matching TRBD1 (5 bases). The CDR3 is made up of 16 amino acids. Trimming shortened V by 1 base and J by 1 base, and 11 bases separated the two germline ends. The germline V gene has CDR1 SEHNR and CDR2 FQNEAQ (reference sequence). Here the CDR3 reads CASSLDLAGSNQPQHF. The CDR3 DNA sequence: TGTGCCAGCAGCTTAGACCTTGCAGGGAGCAATCAGCCCCAGCATTTT.

The chain uses TRBV2 and TRBJ2-7; D is unclear. Germline assignment: CDR1 SNHLY and CDR2 FYNNEI. The ends were cut back, 4 bases at V and 2 bases at J, with 9 bases in the middle. The CDR3 sequence is 13 residues long. DNA of the CDR3: TGTGCCAGCAGTGTTGGGCAGGCCTACGAGCAGTACTTC. Encoded protein: CASSVGQAYEQYF.

The CDR3 is CATSSLGGLETQYF. The CDR3 DNA sequence: TGTGCCACCAGCAGCCTCGGGGGGCTGGAGACCCAGTACTTC. This rearrangement joins TRBV15 to TRBJ2-5, with D perhaps TRBD2 (7 bases). The CDR3 spans 14 residues. V was pared by 3 bases and J by 5 bases, with 13 bases between. Germline assignment: CDR1 LNHNV and CDR2 YYDKDF (reference sequence).

CDR3 amino acids: CASSLGRGGDASYEQYF. In DNA form, the CDR3 reads TGTGCCAGCAGCTTAGGCCGGGGAGGGGATGCGTCCTACGAGCAGTACTTC. The chain recombines TRBV13 with TRBJ2-7; 7 bases are a match to TRBD2. Germline assignment: CDR1 PRHDT and CDR2 FYEKMQ (reference sequence). This CDR3 has 17 residues. Trimming took 0 bases from V and 1 from J; bases not matched to a gene: 9.

The V and J genes are TRBV11-2 and TRBJ2-1; 12 bases are a match to TRBD2. The junction had 3 bases not matched to a gene; V was cut back by 3 bases and J by 6 bases. Per germline, CDR1 SGHAT and CDR2 FQNNGV. The CDR3 is 15 amino acids. The CDR3 DNA is TGTGCCAGCAGCTTCTCTAGCGGGGGGGCCAATGAGCAGTTCTTC. This codes for CASSFSSGGANEQFF.

The chain couples TRBV14 to TRBJ2-1; the match to TRBD1 covers 7 bases. The CDR3 extends over 16 amino acids. Germline CDR1 reads SGHDN; CDR2 reads FVKESK. J gave up 4 bases and V 2 bases, and 8 bases lay outside the gene matches. The CDR3 sequence: CASSQPLRDRYNEQFF. CDR3 DNA: TGTGCCAGCAGCCAACCCCTCCGGGACAGATACAATGAGCAGTTCTTC.

J is TRBJ2-3 and V is TRBV5-8, with D hard to call. There are 15 residues in the CDR3. Germline loops: CDR1 SGHTS, CDR2 YDEGEE. V lost 0 bases and J lost 2, with 10 bases in between. The CDR3 spells CASSLGAANTDTQYF. The CDR3, as DNA: TGTGCCAGCAGCTTGGGTGCGGCCAACACAGATACGCAGTATTTT.

The chain links TRBV6-5 to TRBJ2-1, with 10 bases identical to TRBD1. V gave up 7 bases and J gave up 6 bases; unmatched junction bases: 6. Germline values: CDR1 MNHEY, CDR2 SVGAGI. CDR3 length: 14 residues. The CDR3 loop is CASIGGQGSNEQFF. The CDR3 region has the DNA TGTGCCAGCATCGGGGGACAGGGGAGCAATGAGCAGTTCTTC.

The chain is built from TRBV27 and TRBJ2-5, with 12 bases that match TRBD2. Per the germline V gene, CDR1 is MNHEY and CDR2 is SMNVEV (reference sequence). V trimming: 4 bases; J trimming: 2 bases; junction bases outside the gene matches: 11. The CDR3 spans 18 residues. The CDR3 reads CASSSIIGLAGRQETQYF. CDR3 sequence (DNA): TGTGCCAGCAGTTCAATAATCGGACTAGCGGGGCGACAAGAGACCCAGTACTTC.

J is TRBJ1-5 and V is TRBV6-4; the D is unclear. V lost 7 bases, J lost 4 bases, and 14 bases lay in between. The CDR3 consists of 14 residues. Germline V CDR1 and CDR2: MRHNA, SNTAGT. CDR3 nucleotide sequence: TGTGCCAGCAAACGAGGGATAAAAAATCAGCCCCAGCATTTT. Its protein product is CASKRGIKNQPQHF.

V and J are TRBV2 and TRBJ2-3; TRBD2 matches at 9 bases. With 9 bases clipped from V and 2 bases from J, the junction kept 9 bases outside the gene matches. The CDR3 consists of 15 residues. Germline V lookup: CDR1 SNHLY, CDR2 FYNNEI. DNA for the CDR3: TGTGCCAGTTATAGCGGGAGCGCTTCCACAGATACGCAGTATTTT. This translates into CASYSGSASTDTQYF.

This clone was detected once. The V call is TRBV9, the J call TRBJ2-5; TRBD2 aligns across 8 bases. Germline CDR1 and CDR2: SGDLS and YYNGEE. The trim removed 4 bases at V and 5 bases at J, leaving 7 bases unmatched. The CDR3 length is 14 residues. DNA of the CDR3: TGTGCCAGCAGCATCGCGGGGGGTGGGGAGACCCAGTACTTC. Amino acids: CASSIAGGGETQYF.

The chain recombines TRBV4-3 with TRBJ1-1; possible D gene TRBD1, 5 bases. Germline CDR1 LGHNA, CDR2 YSLEER. CDR3 length equals 17 residues. V gave up 0 bases and J gave up 0 bases, with 14 bases separating them. The chain's CDR3 is CASSQEAMIGVNTEAFF. DNA for the CDR3: TGCGCCAGCAGCCAAGAGGCTATGATAGGGGTGAACACTGAAGCTTTCTTT.

The chain combines TRBV4-1 with TRBJ2-7, with 10 bases that match TRBD1. V trimming: 3 bases; J trimming: 5 bases; junction bases outside the gene matches: 7. Germline V gives CDR1 MGHRA, CDR2 YSYEKL. The CDR3 extends over 15 amino acids. The CDR3 is CASSQTGTGDHEQYF. CDR3 coding DNA: TGCGCCAGCAGCCAGACCGGGACAGGGGACCACGAGCAGTACTTC.

The gene calls are TRBV7-9 and TRBJ1-2, with D possibly TRBD1 on 6 matching bases. CDR1 SEHNR and CDR2 FQNEAQ come from the germline V gene (reference sequence). The CDR3 length is 15 residues. The V end lost 8 bases, the J end lost 3 bases, and 19 bases lay between the germline ends. The CDR3 reads CASEGVASQDYGYTF. CDR3 DNA sequence: TGTGCCAGCGAGGGGGTCGCCAGTCAGGACTATGGCTACACCTTC.

The sample holds a few counts of this clone. The chain joins TRBV2 to TRBJ1-6; D remains unclear. This CDR3 is 11 amino acids long. Germline V lookup: CDR1 SNHLY, CDR2 FYNNEI. Trimming stripped 4 bases from V and 14 bases from J, with 9 bases between. CDR3 sequence reads: CASSGGSALHF. In nucleotides, the CDR3 is TGTGCCAGCAGTGGAGGGTCAGCCCTCCACTTT.

The chain is built from TRBV7-3 and TRBJ2-1; D is possibly TRBD1 (5 bases). V lost 6 bases and J 1 base, leaving 7 bases between the germline ends. Germline loops: CDR1 SGHTA, CDR2 FQGTGA. The CDR3 runs to 13 residues. The CDR3 DNA sequence: TGTGCCAGCAGGGCAGGGTCCTACAATGAGCAGTTCTTC. Protein product: CASRAGSYNEQFF.

V and J are TRBV27 and TRBJ1-6, with 7 bases matching TRBD1. V lost 3 bases, J lost 5 bases, and 1 base stayed unmatched. The germline V gene has CDR1 MNHEY and CDR2 SMNVEV (reference sequence). The CDR3 runs 14 residues. CDR3 DNA sequence: TGTGCCAGCAGTTTCGGGACAGATAATTCACCCCTCCACTTT. Translating it yields CASSFGTDNSPLHF.

The chain recombines TRBV15 with TRBJ2-2; maybe TRBD2 (6 bases). The CDR3 extends over 16 amino acids. Trimming cost V 1 base and J 0 bases, with 9 bases left between them. In germline, CDR1 is LNHNV, CDR2 YYDKDF (reference sequence). In DNA, the CDR3 is TGTGCCACCAGCAGAGGACCGGGAGCGAACACCGGGGAGCTGTTTTTT. Its translation is CATSRGPGANTGELFF.

V and J are TRBV10-3 and TRBJ2-5, with 8 bases aligning to TRBD1. The CDR3 length is 14 residues. J gave up 5 bases and V 7 bases, and 9 bases lay outside the gene matches. The germline V gene encodes CDR1 ENHRY and CDR2 SYGVKD. The CDR3 DNA is TGTGCCATCACCCAGGACAGGGATCAGGAGACCCAGTACTTC. Its protein product is CAITQDRDQETQYF.

The chain couples TRBV7-2 to TRBJ1-5; D unclear. The CDR3 contains 14 residues. CDR1 and CDR2 (germline): SGHTA, FQGNSA. Trimming cost V 4 bases and J 7 bases, with 14 bases left between them. For the CDR3, the DNA is TGTGCCAGCAGCTCCCATCCCGGTATACAGCCCCAGCATTTT. Its protein is CASSSHPGIQPQHF.

The rearrangement links TRBV15 to TRBJ1-1; 8 positions match TRBD1. The CDR3 has 12 residues. V lost 0 bases, J lost 10 bases, and 1 base stayed unmatched. CDR1 and CDR2 from the germline V gene are LNHNV and YYDKDF (reference sequence). The CDR3 here is CATSREDRGAFF. Here the CDR3 DNA reads TGTGCCACCAGCAGAGAAGACAGGGGAGCTTTCTTT.

The chain combines TRBV27 with TRBJ1-1; a possible D gene is TRBD1 (6 bases). Per the germline V gene, CDR1 is MNHEY and CDR2 is SMNVEV (reference sequence). Trimming took 6 bases from V and 8 from J, leaving 22 bases between them. The CDR3 is 15 amino acids. In nucleotides, the CDR3 is TGTGCCAGCAGCAGGGGACATCCCCCGGGAAAAGAAGCTTTCTTT. Amino acid sequence: CASSRGHPPGKEAFF.

The chain joins TRBV4-3 to TRBJ2-6; D gene ambiguous. The CDR3 has 17 residues. V dropped 0 bases and J dropped 2 bases, with 11 bases sitting between them. In germline, CDR1 is LGHNA, CDR2 YSLEER. The CDR3 DNA follows: TGCGCCAGCAGCCAAGATGGGTCCCAGGCTGGGGCCAACGTCCTGACTTTC. Amino acids: CASSQDGSQAGANVLTF.

CDR3 residues: CASSQGGGTNEAFF. CDR3 DNA sequence: TGCGCCAGCAGCCAAGGGGGAGGGACGAATGAAGCTTTCTTT. The chain employs TRBV4-1 and TRBJ1-1, with D perhaps TRBD1 (5 bases). V dropped 1 base and J dropped 7 bases, with 13 bases sitting between them. CDR3 length: 14 amino acids. Germline CDR1 MGHRA, CDR2 YSYEKL.

This clone was observed a single time. This chain joins TRBV19 and TRBJ1-1, with 8 bases identical to TRBD1. V was pared by 6 bases and J by 4 bases, with 4 bases of the junction left unmatched. Germline V CDR1 and CDR2: LNHDA, SQIVND (reference sequence). This CDR3 comprises 13 residues. The CDR3 DNA sequence: TGTGCCAGTAGCAGGGGGCAAATCACTGAAGCTTTCTTT. It encodes CASSRGQITEAFF.

The rearrangement joins TRBV29-1 to TRBJ1-2; a possible D gene is TRBD1 (6 bases). CDR3 length equals 11 residues. Per germline, CDR1 SQVTM and CDR2 ANQGSEA. The CDR3 nucleotides read TGCACCGGACAGTCTAACTATGGCTACACCTTC. Amino acid sequence: CTGQSNYGYTF.

This chain uses TRBV2 with TRBJ2-7; the D gene is possibly TRBD2 (5 bases). Trimming left V 7 bases short and J 0 bases short, with 10 bases between. CDR1 is SNHLY, CDR2 FYNNEI, per germline. This CDR3 contains 13 residues. CDR3 sequence reads: CASKSGSSYEQYF. The CDR3, as DNA: TGTGCCAGCAAGAGCGGTAGCTCCTACGAGCAGTACTTC.

The V gene is TRBV11-2, the J gene TRBJ2-7; a possible D gene is TRBD1 (5 bases). The CDR3 length is 13 residues. With 4 bases removed from V and 5 bases from J, the gap between germline ends came to 12 bases. Germline lookup yields CDR1 SGHAT and CDR2 FQNNGV. Here the CDR3 DNA reads TGTGCCAGCAGCTCACTCAGGGTGGACGAGCAGTACTTC. Amino acid sequence: CASSSLRVDEQYF.

J is TRBJ2-5 and V is TRBV15, with 11 bases lining up with TRBD1. Germline CDR1 and CDR2: LNHNV and YYDKDF (reference sequence). J was trimmed by 7 bases and V by 0 bases; bases with no gene match: 4. This CDR3 spans 15 amino acids. The CDR3 sequence: CATSRDRTGGLTQYF. The CDR3 bases are TGTGCCACCAGCAGAGACAGGACAGGGGGCTTGACCCAGTACTTC.

V usage is TRBV19 and J usage is TRBJ2-7; 8 bases align to TRBD2. Germline V gene sequence: CDR1 LNHDA, CDR2 SQIVND (reference sequence). The trim removed 7 bases at V and 3 bases at J, leaving 5 bases unmatched. This CDR3 spans 13 amino acids. The CDR3 loop is CASIWTSFYEQYF. The CDR3 bases are TGTGCCAGTATATGGACTAGCTTCTACGAGCAGTACTTC.

The V and J genes are TRBV5-4 and TRBJ2-3; 8 nucleotides agree with TRBD2. Germline V gene data show CDR1 as SGHNT and CDR2 as YYREEE (reference sequence). Trimming cost V 3 bases and J 4 bases; bases outside gene matches: 10. The CDR3 spans 16 residues. This CDR3 reads CASSSRGGLSPDTQYF. CDR3 nucleotide sequence: TGTGCCAGCAGCTCTCGGGGGGGCCTGTCCCCAGATACGCAGTATTTT.